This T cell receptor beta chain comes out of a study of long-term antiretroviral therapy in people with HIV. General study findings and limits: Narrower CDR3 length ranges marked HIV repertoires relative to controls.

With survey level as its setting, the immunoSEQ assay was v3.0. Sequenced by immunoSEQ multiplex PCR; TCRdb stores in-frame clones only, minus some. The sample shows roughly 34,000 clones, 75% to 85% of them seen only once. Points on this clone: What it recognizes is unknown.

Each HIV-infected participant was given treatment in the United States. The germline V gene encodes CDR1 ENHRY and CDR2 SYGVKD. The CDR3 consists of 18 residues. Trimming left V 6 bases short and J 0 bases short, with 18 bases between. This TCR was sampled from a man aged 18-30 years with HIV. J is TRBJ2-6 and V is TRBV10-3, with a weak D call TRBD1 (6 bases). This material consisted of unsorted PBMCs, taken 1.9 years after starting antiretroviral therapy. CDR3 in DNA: TGTGCCATCAGCGGATCGATGGACAGCTACTCTGGGGCCAACGTCCTGACTTTC. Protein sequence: CAISGSMDSYSGANVLTF.